Following are 21 T cell receptor beta chains from one sample sequenced in a study of T cells in Graves' hyperthyroidism and ophthalmopathy. Researchers took RNA transcripts and amplified the TCR beta CDR3 regions from them. A set of HTBI primers served as the primers for a first-round RT-PCR of the TCR CDR3. TCRdb passed the multiplex PCR reads through MiXCR, listing each CDR3 protein once. The sample holds fewer than 350,000 distinct CDR3 sequences, about a sixth seen once. The source material was blood. The receptors stem from a middle-aged woman with Graves' ophthalmopathy.

This clonotype was seen repeatedly, ten times or more. The V call is TRBV28, the J call TRBJ2-3; maybe TRBD1 (6 bases). V was shortened by 6 bases and J by 1 base, with 17 bases between the two germline ends. In germline, CDR1 is MDHEN, CDR2 SYDVKM. CDR3 length: 16 residues. The DNA of the CDR3 is TGTGCCAGCAGCCCCCGGGGCAGGGGAGGCACAGATACGCAGTATTTT. Translating gives CASSPRGRGGTDTQYF.

The chain has TRBV6-5 and TRBJ2-7; 7 bases match TRBD2. The CDR3 is made up of 14 amino acids. The J segment lost 9 bases and the V segment lost 3 bases, leaving 11 bases of the junction unmatched. Germline CDR1 is MNHEY and CDR2 is SVGAGI. This chain's CDR3 is CASSYPPGEGTQYF. The DNA of the CDR3 is TGTGCCAGCAGTTATCCGCCGGGGGAGGGTACGCAGTACTTC.

This clonotype has at least ten counts. The chain has TRBV28 and TRBJ1-2; maybe TRBD1 (5 bases). Germline V CDR1 and CDR2: MDHEN, SYDVKM. The CDR3 consists of 13 residues. The V and J ends lost 5 bases and 5 bases respectively, with 12 bases between them. CDR3 nucleotides: TGTGCCAGCAGTACGGGGCTATCTTATGGCTACACCTTC. This gives the protein CASSTGLSYGYTF.

This clonotype was picked up many times. The V call is TRBV11-2, the J call TRBJ2-7, with a possible D match to TRBD1 (6 bases). The CDR3 has 16 amino acids. Germline CDR1 reads SGHAT; CDR2 reads FQNNGV. The V and J ends lost 3 bases and 1 base respectively, with 16 bases between them. CDR3 DNA sequence: TGTGCCAGCAGCTTCAGGGACAAGCGGATATCCTACGAGCAGTACTTC. Residues: CASSFRDKRISYEQYF.

This clonotype was detected ten times or more. This chain uses TRBV5-5 with TRBJ1-5, with TRBD1 matching 8 bases. V lost 4 bases, J lost 0 bases, and 6 bases stayed unmatched. Per germline, CDR1 SGHKS and CDR2 YYEKEE (reference sequence). The CDR3 consists of 16 residues. In nucleotides, the CDR3 is TGTGCCAGCAGCCTTGGGACAGGCGATAGCAATCAGCCCCAGCATTTT. This codes for CASSLGTGDSNQPQHF. Looking up the rest from reference TRBV5-5 and TRBJ1-5 gives the full variable domain: DAGVTQSPTHLIKTRGQQVTLRCSPISGHKSVSWYQQVLGQGPQFIFQYYEKEERGRGNFPDRFSARQFPNYSSELNVNALLLGDSALYLCASSLGTGDSNQPQHFGDGTRLSIL.

This clonotype was recorded many times. The chain combines TRBV19 with TRBJ2-2; D is uncertain. CDR1 LNHDA and CDR2 SQIVND come from the germline V gene (reference sequence). The CDR3 sequence is 12 residues long. V gave up 7 bases and J gave up 3 bases, with 6 bases separating them. CDR3 nucleotide sequence: TGTGCCAGTAATCAGTACACCGGGGAGCTGTTTTTT. Translated: CASNQYTGELFF.

This clonotype was counted many times. V and J are TRBV7-2 and TRBJ1-1, with D unresolved. Trimming left V 1 base short and J 1 base short, with 7 bases between. The CDR3 extends over 14 amino acids. Germline V gene lookup returns CDR1 SGHTA and CDR2 FQGNSA. The CDR3 nucleotides are TGTGCCAGCAGCTTAGTCACTAAGAACACTGAAGCTTTCTTT. Amino acids: CASSLVTKNTEAFF.

The sample holds a few counts of this clonotype. The gene calls are TRBV18 and TRBJ1-5; D unresolved. CDR3 length: 16 residues. Germline V gene lookup returns CDR1 KGHSH and CDR2 LQKENI. V lost 0 bases and J lost 5, with 14 bases in between. For the CDR3, the DNA is TGTGCCAGCTCACCACCCGGCCGGCCCTGGGATCAGCCCCAGCATTTT. It translates to CASSPPGRPWDQPQHF.

The J gene is TRBJ2-5, the V gene TRBV7-2, with 12 positions matching TRBD2. Germline V gives CDR1 SGHTA, CDR2 FQGNSA. The CDR3 sequence is 18 residues long. V was clipped by 0 bases and J by 1 base; unmatched bases: 6. The CDR3 DNA follows: TGTGCCAGCAGCTTAGCGCCGACTAGCGGGAGTATCCAAGAGACCCAGTACTTC. Encoded protein: CASSLAPTSGSIQETQYF.

This clonotype has ten or more counts. The chain has TRBV6-5 and TRBJ1-5; D not resolved. Germline V gene data show CDR1 as MNHEY and CDR2 as SVGAGI. The CDR3 is made up of 17 amino acids. The ends were cut back, 7 bases at V and 4 bases at J, with 23 bases in the middle. The CDR3: CASTLGSSAAANQPQHF. The CDR3 coding sequence is TGTGCCAGCACCTTGGGGTCCAGCGCCGCGGCGAATCAGCCCCAGCATTTT.

This clonotype was seen a handful of times. A much larger clonotype is one base distant, so this may be a read error. The chain couples TRBV15 to TRBJ2-6, with TRBD1 as a possible D gene (6 bases). The length of the CDR3 is 16 residues. Germline CDR1 and CDR2: LNHNV and YYDKDF (reference sequence). DNA of the CDR3: TGTGCCATCAGCAGAGATTCAGGGGCCGGGGCCAACGTCCTGACTTTC. Translating it yields CAISRDSGAGANVLTF.

This clonotype showed up many times. CDR3 region: CASSRGGINYEQYF. CDR3 in DNA: TGTGCCAGCAGTCGAGGGGGGATAAACTACGAGCAGTACTTC. The V and J genes are TRBV12-3 or TRBV12-4 and TRBJ2-7; D is perhaps TRBD1 or TRBD2 (6 bases each). Trimming shortened V by 5 bases and J by 3 bases, and 14 bases separated the two germline ends. This CDR3 is built from 14 residues.

This clonotype was found many times. The chain links TRBV27 to TRBJ2-2; 8 nucleotides match TRBD1. J was trimmed by 5 bases and V by 1 base; bases with no gene match: 6. Germline V gives CDR1 MNHEY, CDR2 SMNVEV (reference sequence). The CDR3 is 16 amino acids. The CDR3 loop reads CASSLFQGARTGELFF. The DNA of the CDR3 is TGTGCCAGCAGTTTATTCCAGGGGGCACGGACCGGGGAGCTGTTTTTT.

This clonotype was seen more than once but under ten times. The chain joins TRBV3-1 to TRBJ2-7; weak D call: TRBD2 (5 bases). The CDR3 is 11 residues long. The germline V gene has CDR1 LGHDT and CDR2 YNNKEL (reference sequence). V was pared by 2 bases and J by 7 bases, with 6 bases between. In DNA form, the CDR3 reads TGTGCCAGCAGCCAAACGGGAGAGCAGTACTTC. This encodes CASSQTGEQYF.

The sample holds many counts of this clonotype. The V call is TRBV7-8, the J call TRBJ2-2; D perhaps matches TRBD1 (6 bases). This CDR3 comprises 15 residues. The germline V gene encodes CDR1 SGHVS and CDR2 FQNEAQ. V lost 3 bases and J lost 3, with 11 bases in between. CDR3 in DNA: TGTGCCAGCAGCTTGCAGGGGCGCGACACCGGGGAGCTGTTTTTT. The encoded protein is CASSLQGRDTGELFF. Filled out from reference TRBV7-8 and TRBJ2-2, the complete variable domain reads GAGVSQSPRYKVAKRGQDVALRCDPISGHVSLFWYQQALGQGPEFLTYFQNEAQLDKSGLPSDRFFAERPEGSVSTLKIQRTQQEDSAVYLCASSLQGRDTGELFFGEGSRLTVL.

This chain connects TRBV5-6 to TRBJ2-7; tentatively, D is TRBD1 (5 bases). The CDR3 extends over 15 amino acids. Germline V lookup: CDR1 SGHDT, CDR2 YYEEEE. V lost 0 bases to trimming and J lost 7 bases, with 17 bases between them. The CDR3 DNA reads TGTGCCAGCAGCTTGGGTCCAGGGCCCTTAAGGGAGCAGTACTTC. This gives the protein CASSLGPGPLREQYF.

This clonotype was found many times. The rearrangement links TRBV6-5 to TRBJ2-7; D possibly corresponds to TRBD1 (6 bases). This CDR3 has 15 amino acids. V was pared by 1 base and J by 2 bases, with 12 bases between. The germline gives CDR1 MNHEY, CDR2 SVGAGI. The CDR3 nucleotides are TGTGCCAGCAGTTACTGGGGGACACCGACCTACGAGCAGTACTTC. As protein: CASSYWGTPTYEQYF.

A few counts support this clonotype. A read error is possible here, since a much larger clone lies one base away. CDR3 loop: CASSHGQGQPQHF. The CDR3 nucleotides read TGTGCCAGCAGTCACGGACAGGGTCAGCCCCAGCATTTT. This chain links TRBV2 with TRBJ1-5; 8 positions agree with TRBD1. Germline V gene sequence: CDR1 SNHLY, CDR2 FYNNEI. There are 13 residues in the CDR3. V gave up 5 bases and J gave up 6 bases; unmatched junction bases: 3. The variable domain in full, with the rest retrieved from reference TRBV2 and TRBJ1-5, is EPEVTQTPSHQVTQMGQEVILRCVPISNHLYFYWYRQILGQKVEFLVSFYNNEISEKSEIFDDQFSVERPDGSNFTLKIRSTKLEDSAMYFCASSHGQGQPQHFGDGTRLSIL.

The chain couples TRBV6-1 to TRBJ2-5; D ambiguous. CDR1 and CDR2 from the germline V gene are MNHNS and SASEGT. CDR3 length equals 11 residues. The V end lost 8 bases, the J end lost 5 bases, and 9 bases lay between the germline ends. For the CDR3, the DNA is TGTGCCAGCGAGAGCATTGAGACCCAGTACTTC. Amino acid sequence: CASESIETQYF.

This clonotype was picked up many times. The V and J genes are TRBV6-1 and TRBJ2-7; a possible D gene is TRBD1 (6 bases). V lost 5 bases, J lost 6 bases, and 20 bases lay in between. Germline V lookup: CDR1 MNHNS, CDR2 SASEGT. The CDR3 consists of 15 residues. This CDR3 is CASSPAIGQSGEQYF. CDR3 bases: TGTGCCAGCAGTCCTGCGATCGGACAGTCGGGCGAGCAGTACTTC.

In regard to this clonotype: This clone may be a read error of a much larger clone one base away. The chain joins TRBV7-2 to TRBJ2-5, with no clear D. This CDR3 is built from 13 residues. Per the germline V gene, CDR1 is SGHTA and CDR2 is FQGNSA. Trimming stripped 2 bases from V and 2 bases from J, with 6 bases between. The CDR3 loop is CASSLIWQETQYF. CDR3 bases: TGTGCCAGCAGCTTAATTTGGCAAGAGACCCAGTACTTC.